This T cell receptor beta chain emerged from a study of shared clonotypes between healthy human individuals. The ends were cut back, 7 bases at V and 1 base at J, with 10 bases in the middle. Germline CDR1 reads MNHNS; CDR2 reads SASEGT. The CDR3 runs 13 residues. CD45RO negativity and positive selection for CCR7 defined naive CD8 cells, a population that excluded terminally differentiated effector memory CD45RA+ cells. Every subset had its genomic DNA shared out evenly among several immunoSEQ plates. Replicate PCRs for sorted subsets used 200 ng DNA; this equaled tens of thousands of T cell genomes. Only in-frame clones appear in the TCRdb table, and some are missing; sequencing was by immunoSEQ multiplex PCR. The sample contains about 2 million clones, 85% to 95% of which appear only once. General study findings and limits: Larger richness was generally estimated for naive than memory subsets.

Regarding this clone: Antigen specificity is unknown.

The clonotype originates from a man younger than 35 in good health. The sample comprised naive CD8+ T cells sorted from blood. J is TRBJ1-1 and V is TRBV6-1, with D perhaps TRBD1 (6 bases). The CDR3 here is CASTLQGNTEAFF. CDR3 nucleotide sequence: TGTGCCAGCACTCTACAGGGGAACACTGAAGCTTTCTTT.